The present entry profiles one T cell receptor (beta chain) with its context. Original data processing: Nucleated cell counts were estimated from reference gene primer amplification. Profiled with immunoSEQ multiplex PCR; TCRdb holds only in-frame clones, not every one. V and J calls and clone size are given by that table; D and trimming were obtained from the DNA. The table records over 250,000 clones, 80% to 90% of them present only once. This entry comes from a study of blood T cell repertoires in COVID-19. For the study at large: COVID-19 samples, acute and convalescent, were from the United States, Italy and Spain. The cDNA or gDNA used as material had been derived from T cells, B-cell-depleted T cells, or PBMCs.

Looked up from germline, CDR1 is SNHLY and CDR2 is FYNNEI. J was trimmed by 8 bases and V by 3 bases; bases with no gene match: 9. This CDR3 spans 16 amino acids. The sequence was obtained from a woman aged 40 to 50 who had recovered from COVID-19. This chain uses TRBV2 with TRBJ2-1, with 11 bases aligning to TRBD1. Sequences were obtained from peripheral blood. For the CDR3, the DNA is TGTGCCAGCAGTGACCTTTGGGGACAGGGGGATCATGAGCAGTTCTTC. Protein product: CASSDLWGQGDHEQFF.